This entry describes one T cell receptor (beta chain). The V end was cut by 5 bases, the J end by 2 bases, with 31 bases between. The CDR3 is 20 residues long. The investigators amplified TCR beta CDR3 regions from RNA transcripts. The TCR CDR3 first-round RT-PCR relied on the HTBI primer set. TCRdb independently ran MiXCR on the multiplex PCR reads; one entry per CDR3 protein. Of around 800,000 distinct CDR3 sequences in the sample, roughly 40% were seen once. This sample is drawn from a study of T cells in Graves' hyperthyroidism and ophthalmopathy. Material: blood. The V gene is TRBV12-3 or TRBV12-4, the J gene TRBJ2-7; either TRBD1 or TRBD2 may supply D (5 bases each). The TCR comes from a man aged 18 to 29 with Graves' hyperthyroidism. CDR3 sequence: CASSTTGYGTESINPYEQYF. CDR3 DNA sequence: TGTGCCAGCAGTACTACGGGGTACGGGACCGAGAGTATAAACCCCTACGAGCAGTACTTC.